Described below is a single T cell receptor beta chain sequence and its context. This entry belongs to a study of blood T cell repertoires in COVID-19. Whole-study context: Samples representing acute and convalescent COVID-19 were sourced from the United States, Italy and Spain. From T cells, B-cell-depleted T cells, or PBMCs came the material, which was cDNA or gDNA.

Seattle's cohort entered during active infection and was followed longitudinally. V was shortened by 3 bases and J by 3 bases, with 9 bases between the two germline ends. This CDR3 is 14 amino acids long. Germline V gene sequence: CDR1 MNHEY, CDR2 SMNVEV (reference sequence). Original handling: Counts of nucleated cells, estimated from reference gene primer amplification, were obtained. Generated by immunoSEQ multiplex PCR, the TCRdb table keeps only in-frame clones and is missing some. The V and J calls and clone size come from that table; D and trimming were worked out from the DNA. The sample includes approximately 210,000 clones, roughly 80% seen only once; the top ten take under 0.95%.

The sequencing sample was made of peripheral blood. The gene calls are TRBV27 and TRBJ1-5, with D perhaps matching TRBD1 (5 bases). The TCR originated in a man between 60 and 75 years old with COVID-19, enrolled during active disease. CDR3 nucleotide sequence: TGTGCCAGCAGTTTTGCAGGGAACAATCAGCCCCAGCATTTT. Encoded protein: CASSFAGNNQPQHF.